A selection of T cell receptor beta chains follows, all from one sample in a study of early T cells in non-severe SARS-CoV-2 infection. From the 5' RACE reads, TCRdb called clonotypes with MiXCR, one entry per CDR3 protein. The table lists fewer than 65,000 distinct CDR3 sequences, about 9.3% of them singletons. The sample was whole blood. The origin of the receptors is an adult who was a healthcare worker with PCR-confirmed SARS-CoV-2 infection or an uninfected control (not recorded which). CDR3s include the opening cysteine and the closing phenylalanine or tryptophan. A D gene is named only where the DNA matches it firmly. Where a row states a size, it is once, few, many or the class of an expanded clone; other rows omit it.

cdr3_aa: CASSDSTGAQAQHF
cdr3_nt: TGTGCCAGCAGTGATAGTACAGGGGCCCAGGCCCAGCATTTT
cdr3_length: 14
j_call: TRBJ1-5
d_call: TRBD1
v_call: TRBV6-1
clone_size: few

cdr3_aa: CASSLARFSGELFF
cdr3_nt: TGTGCCAGCAGCTTAGCGCGGTTCTCCGGGGAGCTGTTTTTT
cdr3_length: 14
j_call: TRBJ2-2
d_call: .
v_call: TRBV7-2
clone_size: many

cdr3_aa: CASSLGSKDEQFF
cdr3_nt: TGTGCCAGCAGCTTAGGGAGCAAGGATGAGCAGTTCTTC
cdr3_length: 13
j_call: TRBJ2-1
d_call: .
v_call: TRBV7-3
clone_size: many

cdr3_aa: CASSVREGREQYF
cdr3_nt: TGTGCCAGCAGCGTACGGGAGGGCCGCGAGCAGTACTTC
cdr3_length: 13
j_call: TRBJ2-7
d_call: TRBD2
v_call: TRBV9
clone_size: .

cdr3_aa: CASRSGEGRADTQYF
cdr3_nt: TGTGCCAGCAGAAGCGGGGAGGGCCGAGCAGATACGCAGTATTTT
cdr3_length: 15
j_call: TRBJ2-3
d_call: TRBD2
v_call: TRBV27
clone_size: many

cdr3_aa: CASSPPPLGQGIVRGANVLTF
cdr3_nt: TGTGCCAGCTCACCACCTCCCCTCGGACAGGGAATAGTGAGAGGGGCCAACGTCCTGACTTTC
cdr3_length: 21
j_call: TRBJ2-6
d_call: TRBD1
v_call: TRBV18
clone_size: .

cdr3_aa: CASSLVIQNRVPNTEAFF
cdr3_nt: TGTGCCAGCAGCTTAGTCATCCAAAACCGGGTCCCGAACACTGAAGCTTTCTTT
cdr3_length: 18
j_call: TRBJ1-1
d_call: .
v_call: TRBV7-6
clone_size: many

cdr3_aa: CASSYPVGVGELFF
cdr3_nt: TGTGCCAGCAGTTACCCCGTGGGCGTGGGGGAGCTGTTTTTT
cdr3_length: 14
j_call: TRBJ2-2
d_call: .
v_call: TRBV6-2/TRBV6-3
clone_size: .

cdr3_aa: CAWSRGEDQPQHF
cdr3_nt: TGTGCCTGGAGTCGTGGGGAGGATCAGCCCCAGCATTTT
cdr3_length: 13
j_call: TRBJ1-5
d_call: .
v_call: TRBV30
clone_size: many

cdr3_aa: CASSLYKNTGELFF
cdr3_nt: TGTGCCAGCAGTTTATATAAGAACACCGGGGAGCTGTTTTTT
cdr3_length: 14
j_call: TRBJ2-2
d_call: .
v_call: TRBV27
clone_size: .

cdr3_aa: CASSLLPLAGVGHEQFF
cdr3_nt: TGTGCCAGCAGTTTACTCCCACTAGCGGGAGTAGGTCATGAGCAGTTCTTC
cdr3_length: 17
j_call: TRBJ2-1
d_call: TRBD2
v_call: TRBV28
clone_size: .

cdr3_aa: CASWGSGSGANVLTF
cdr3_nt: TGTGCCAGCTGGGGTAGCGGGTCTGGGGCCAACGTCCTGACTTTC
cdr3_length: 15
j_call: TRBJ2-6
d_call: TRBD2
v_call: TRBV3-1
clone_size: .

cdr3_aa: CASSRGVATNTGELFF
cdr3_nt: TGTGCCAGCAGCCGGGGCGTAGCAACTAACACCGGGGAGCTGTTTTTT
cdr3_length: 16
j_call: TRBJ2-2
d_call: .
v_call: TRBV5-4
clone_size: .

cdr3_aa: CASSLGQSSYNEQFF
cdr3_nt: TGTGCCAGCAGTTTGGGCCAGAGCTCCTACAATGAGCAGTTCTTC
cdr3_length: 15
j_call: TRBJ2-1
d_call: .
v_call: TRBV12-3/TRBV12-4
clone_size: .

cdr3_aa: CASSSMGLAKTGELFF
cdr3_nt: TGTGCCAGCAGCTCAATGGGACTAGCTAAGACCGGGGAGCTGTTTTTT
cdr3_length: 16
j_call: TRBJ2-2
d_call: TRBD2
v_call: TRBV7-3
clone_size: many

cdr3_aa: CASSYSLAAAREQYF
cdr3_nt: TGTGCCAGCAGTTACTCTCTAGCGGCAGCACGAGAGCAGTACTTC
cdr3_length: 15
j_call: TRBJ2-7
d_call: TRBD2
v_call: TRBV6-2/TRBV6-3
clone_size: .

cdr3_aa: CASSRGWGSLGTEAFF
cdr3_nt: TGCGCCAGCAGCCGGGGATGGGGGTCGTTAGGCACTGAAGCTTTCTTT
cdr3_length: 16
j_call: TRBJ1-1
d_call: .
v_call: TRBV5-1
clone_size: few

cdr3_aa: CSASRLAGGSYEQYF
cdr3_nt: TGCAGTGCTAGTAGGCTAGCGGGAGGGTCCTACGAGCAGTACTTC
cdr3_length: 15
j_call: TRBJ2-7
d_call: TRBD2
v_call: TRBV20-1
clone_size: .

cdr3_aa: CASSTGTGGLSTGELFF
cdr3_nt: TGTGCCAGCAGCACCGGGACTGGCGGGTTGTCCACCGGGGAGCTGTTTTTT
cdr3_length: 17
j_call: TRBJ2-2
d_call: .
v_call: TRBV7-9
clone_size: .

cdr3_aa: CASSYGGENEKLFF
cdr3_nt: TGTGCCAGCAGTTACGGTGGGGAAAATGAAAAACTGTTTTTT
cdr3_length: 14
j_call: TRBJ1-4
d_call: .
v_call: TRBV6-5
clone_size: many

cdr3_aa: CSAPKTDYEQYF
cdr3_nt: TGCAGTGCCCCTAAAACGGACTACGAGCAGTACTTC
cdr3_length: 12
j_call: TRBJ2-7
d_call: .
v_call: TRBV20-1
clone_size: few

cdr3_aa: CASSATSGVYNEQFF
cdr3_nt: TGTGCCAGCAGCGCGACTAGCGGCGTCTACAATGAGCAGTTCTTC
cdr3_length: 15
j_call: TRBJ2-1
d_call: TRBD2
v_call: TRBV7-9
clone_size: .

cdr3_aa: CASSLVGGQETQYF
cdr3_nt: TGCGCCAGCAGCTTAGTCGGGGGGCAAGAGACCCAGTACTTC
cdr3_length: 14
j_call: TRBJ2-5
d_call: TRBD2
v_call: TRBV5-1
clone_size: many

cdr3_aa: CASSLEGTGELFF
cdr3_nt: TGCGCCAGCAGCTTGGAAGGAACCGGGGAGCTGTTTTTT
cdr3_length: 13
j_call: TRBJ2-2
d_call: .
v_call: TRBV5-1
clone_size: .

cdr3_aa: CASSQDYREKLFF
cdr3_nt: TGCGCCAGCAGCCAAGACTACAGGGAAAAACTGTTTTTT
cdr3_length: 13
j_call: TRBJ1-4
d_call: .
v_call: TRBV4-1
clone_size: .

cdr3_aa: CASSYRQPYYNEQFF
cdr3_nt: TGTGCCAGCAGTTACAGACAACCGTACTACAATGAGCAGTTCTTC
cdr3_length: 15
j_call: TRBJ2-1
d_call: .
v_call: TRBV6-5
clone_size: many

cdr3_aa: CASSLAVLDTRNNEQFF
cdr3_nt: TGCGCCAGCAGCTTGGCCGTGTTAGACACGCGGAACAATGAGCAGTTCTTC
cdr3_length: 17
j_call: TRBJ2-1
d_call: .
v_call: TRBV5-1
clone_size: .

cdr3_aa: CSARDFRGFMANVLTF
cdr3_nt: TGCAGTGCTAGAGATTTCAGGGGTTTTATGGCCAACGTCCTGACTTTC
cdr3_length: 16
j_call: TRBJ2-6
d_call: .
v_call: TRBV20-1
clone_size: .

cdr3_aa: CATSEGGPLRYF
cdr3_nt: TGTGCCACCAGTGAGGGAGGACCCCTTCGGTACTTC
cdr3_length: 12
j_call: TRBJ2-4
d_call: .
v_call: TRBV24-1
clone_size: few

cdr3_aa: CASSDTIYEQYF
cdr3_nt: TGTGCCAGCAGTGACACCATCTACGAGCAGTACTTC
cdr3_length: 12
j_call: TRBJ2-7
d_call: .
v_call: TRBV25-1
clone_size: few

cdr3_aa: CASSLHRGKPQSHTGYYGYTF
cdr3_nt: TGTGCCAGCAGTTTACACAGGGGGAAACCCCAATCGCACACAGGGTACTATGGCTACACCTTC
cdr3_length: 21
j_call: TRBJ1-2
d_call: TRBD1
v_call: TRBV28
clone_size: few

cdr3_aa: CASSSTGAPTGELFF
cdr3_nt: TGTGCCAGCAGTTCAACAGGGGCTCCCACCGGGGAGCTGTTTTTT
cdr3_length: 15
j_call: TRBJ2-2
d_call: TRBD1
v_call: TRBV12-3/TRBV12-4
clone_size: .

cdr3_aa: CASSRGTSDPYEQYF
cdr3_nt: TGCGCCAGCAGTCGGGGGACTAGCGACCCCTACGAGCAGTACTTC
cdr3_length: 15
j_call: TRBJ2-7
d_call: TRBD2
v_call: TRBV5-1
clone_size: few

cdr3_aa: CASSERASGTVEQFF
cdr3_nt: TGTGCCAGCAGTGAGAGGGCTAGCGGGACGGTTGAGCAGTTCTTC
cdr3_length: 15
j_call: TRBJ2-1
d_call: TRBD2
v_call: TRBV2
clone_size: few

cdr3_aa: CASSPSGSHTGELFF
cdr3_nt: TGTGCCAGCAGCCCTAGCGGGAGCCACACCGGGGAGCTGTTTTTT
cdr3_length: 15
j_call: TRBJ2-2
d_call: TRBD2
v_call: TRBV7-8
clone_size: many

cdr3_aa: CASSLVRVGYEQYF
cdr3_nt: TGCGCCAGCAGCTTGGTGCGGGTCGGCTACGAGCAGTACTTC
cdr3_length: 14
j_call: TRBJ2-7
d_call: .
v_call: TRBV5-1
clone_size: .

cdr3_aa: CASSLYGGVIYNEQFF
cdr3_nt: TGTGCCAGCAGTTTATACGGGGGTGTGATATACAATGAGCAGTTCTTC
cdr3_length: 16
j_call: TRBJ2-1
d_call: .
v_call: TRBV7-9
clone_size: many

cdr3_aa: CASSERPRSGYGYTF
cdr3_nt: TGTGCCAGCAGTGAACGCCCTCGCTCGGGCTATGGCTACACCTTC
cdr3_length: 15
j_call: TRBJ1-2
d_call: .
v_call: TRBV2
clone_size: many

cdr3_aa: CASSLVFINEQFF
cdr3_nt: TGTGCCAGCAGCTTAGTTTTTATCAACGAGCAGTTCTTC
cdr3_length: 13
j_call: TRBJ2-1
d_call: .
v_call: TRBV7-2
clone_size: few

cdr3_aa: CASRPTVNTEAFF
cdr3_nt: TGTGCCAGCAGACCTACAGTGAACACTGAAGCTTTCTTT
cdr3_length: 13
j_call: TRBJ1-1
d_call: .
v_call: TRBV28
clone_size: many

cdr3_aa: CASSLYQGERGSEAFF
cdr3_nt: TGTGCCAGCAGCCTCTACCAAGGGGAAAGAGGTTCTGAAGCTTTCTTT
cdr3_length: 16
j_call: TRBJ1-1
d_call: .
v_call: TRBV14
clone_size: many

cdr3_aa: CASSSGQGAGYEQYF
cdr3_nt: TGCGCCAGCAGCAGTGGACAGGGGGCAGGGTACGAGCAGTACTTC
cdr3_length: 15
j_call: TRBJ2-7
d_call: TRBD1
v_call: TRBV5-1
clone_size: many

cdr3_aa: CASSLDGGALMNTEAFF
cdr3_nt: TGTGCCAGCAGTTTAGACGGAGGGGCCTTGATGAACACTGAAGCTTTCTTT
cdr3_length: 17
j_call: TRBJ1-1
d_call: .
v_call: TRBV28
clone_size: .

cdr3_aa: CASSSNGYEQYF
cdr3_nt: TGTGCCAGCAGTTCGAACGGTTACGAGCAGTACTTC
cdr3_length: 12
j_call: TRBJ2-7
d_call: .
v_call: TRBV28
clone_size: .

cdr3_aa: CASSNDRGRTDTQYF
cdr3_nt: TGCGCCAGCAGCAATGACAGGGGGCGTACAGATACGCAGTATTTT
cdr3_length: 15
j_call: TRBJ2-3
d_call: TRBD1
v_call: TRBV5-1
clone_size: .

cdr3_aa: CASSQAYEQYF
cdr3_nt: TGTGCCAGCAGCCAGGCCTACGAGCAGTACTTC
cdr3_length: 11
j_call: TRBJ2-7
d_call: .
v_call: TRBV3-1
clone_size: .

cdr3_aa: CSVVSSGNTEAFF
cdr3_nt: TGCAGCGTAGTCTCCTCAGGGAACACTGAAGCTTTCTTT
cdr3_length: 13
j_call: TRBJ1-1
d_call: .
v_call: TRBV29-1
clone_size: many

cdr3_aa: CSARDSTAYEQYF
cdr3_nt: TGCAGTGCTAGAGATTCGACAGCCTACGAGCAGTACTTC
cdr3_length: 13
j_call: TRBJ2-7
d_call: .
v_call: TRBV20-1
clone_size: many

cdr3_aa: CASSERAGSNQPQHF
cdr3_nt: TGTGCCAGCAGTGAGAGGGCGGGGAGCAATCAGCCCCAGCATTTT
cdr3_length: 15
j_call: TRBJ1-5
d_call: .
v_call: TRBV6-4
clone_size: medium-sized

cdr3_aa: CASSYSSASGYQYF
cdr3_nt: TGTGCCAGCAGTTACTCTTCGGCTAGCGGCTACCAGTACTTC
cdr3_length: 14
j_call: TRBJ2-5
d_call: TRBD2
v_call: TRBV6-6
clone_size: .

cdr3_aa: CASSPSGTGQETQYF
cdr3_nt: TGTGCCAGCAGCCCGAGCGGGACAGGTCAAGAGACCCAGTACTTC
cdr3_length: 15
j_call: TRBJ2-5
d_call: .
v_call: TRBV7-8
clone_size: many

cdr3_aa: CSSSQGADTEAFF
cdr3_nt: TGCAGTTCCTCCCAGGGGGCGGACACTGAAGCTTTCTTT
cdr3_length: 13
j_call: TRBJ1-1
d_call: TRBD1
v_call: TRBV20-1
clone_size: many

cdr3_aa: CASSLPSGSYEQYF
cdr3_nt: TGTGCCAGCAGCTTGCCAAGCGGCTCCTACGAGCAGTACTTC
cdr3_length: 14
j_call: TRBJ2-7
d_call: .
v_call: TRBV5-6
clone_size: .

cdr3_aa: CSARKGEETQYF
cdr3_nt: TGCAGTGCTAGGAAGGGGGAAGAGACCCAGTACTTC
cdr3_length: 12
j_call: TRBJ2-5
d_call: .
v_call: TRBV20-1
clone_size: many

cdr3_aa: CSVGPTGKETQYF
cdr3_nt: TGCAGCGTTGGCCCCACGGGGAAAGAGACTCAGTACTTC
cdr3_length: 13
j_call: TRBJ2-5
d_call: .
v_call: TRBV29-1
clone_size: many

cdr3_aa: CSVAREQETQYF
cdr3_nt: TGCAGCGTCGCCCGTGAACAAGAGACCCAGTACTTC
cdr3_length: 12
j_call: TRBJ2-5
d_call: .
v_call: TRBV29-1
clone_size: many

cdr3_aa: CASSLLGDREDEQYF
cdr3_nt: TGTGCCAGCAGCCTATTAGGGGACAGGGAGGACGAGCAGTACTTC
cdr3_length: 15
j_call: TRBJ2-7
d_call: TRBD1
v_call: TRBV3-1
clone_size: many

cdr3_aa: CASSSYWTDDEQYF
cdr3_nt: TGTGCCAGCAGTTCCTATTGGACCGACGACGAGCAGTACTTC
cdr3_length: 14
j_call: TRBJ2-7
d_call: .
v_call: TRBV12-3/TRBV12-4
clone_size: many

cdr3_aa: CATSRDATGLGSYNEQFF
cdr3_nt: TGTGCCACCAGCAGAGACGCGACAGGGCTCGGCTCCTACAATGAGCAGTTCTTC
cdr3_length: 18
j_call: TRBJ2-1
d_call: TRBD1
v_call: TRBV15
clone_size: .